The clone carrying this T cell receptor (beta chain) was observed at least ten times. V lost 5 bases to trimming and J lost 1 base, with 14 bases between them. From germline, CDR1 is SQVTM and CDR2 ANQGSEA. The CDR3 is 14 amino acids. The authors ran a second PCR of roughly 6 to 12 cycles using a sample-barcoded 5' primer and a J-beta primer mix. TCRdb called the 5' RACE reads again in MiXCR, with one record for every CDR3 protein. The sample has about 840,000 distinct CDR3 sequences, roughly 28% seen once; the top ten hold 9.5% to 13%. For every donor, a draw yielded roughly 10 milliliters of peripheral blood. The data were taken from a study of blood T cells in healthy people across ages. The same data also contributed to another study, on T cells of mothers and their children. Turning to that study: Samples came from three healthy Caucasian mothers and their six children.

The source material was blood. The chain is built from TRBV29-1 and TRBJ2-5; D gene unclear. The clonotype originates from a woman in her thirties or forties in good health. CDR3 amino acids: CSVFPIGIQETQYF. The CDR3 DNA sequence: TGCAGCGTTTTTCCTATAGGGATCCAAGAGACCCAGTACTTC.